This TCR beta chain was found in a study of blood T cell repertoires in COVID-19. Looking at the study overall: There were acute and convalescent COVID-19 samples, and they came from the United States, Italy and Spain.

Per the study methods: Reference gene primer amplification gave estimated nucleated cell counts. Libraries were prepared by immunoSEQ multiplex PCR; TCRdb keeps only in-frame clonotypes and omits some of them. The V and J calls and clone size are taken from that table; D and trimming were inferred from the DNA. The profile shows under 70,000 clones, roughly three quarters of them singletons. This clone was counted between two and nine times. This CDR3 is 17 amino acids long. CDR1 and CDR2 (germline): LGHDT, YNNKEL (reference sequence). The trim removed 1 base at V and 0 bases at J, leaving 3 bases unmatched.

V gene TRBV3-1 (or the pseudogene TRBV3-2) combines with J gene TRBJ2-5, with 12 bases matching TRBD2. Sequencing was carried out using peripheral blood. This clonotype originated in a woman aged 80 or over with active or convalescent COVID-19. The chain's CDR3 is CASSQASGGAYQETQYF. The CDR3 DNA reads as TGTGCCAGCAGCCAAGCTAGCGGGGGGGCGTACCAAGAGACCCAGTACTTC.